The 27 T cell receptor beta chains given below trace back to one sample, sequenced in a study of OX40 agonist ivuxolimab in advanced cancers. Sequencing was performed with immunoSEQ multiplex PCR; in TCRdb, only in-frame clones are kept and a portion is missing. The sample lists 45,000 to 55,000 clones, about 76% occurring once. The sequencing here drew on CD4+ or CD8+ T cells sorted from blood, taken in a trial of the OX40 agonist ivuxolimab. The receptors come from an adult with an advanced solid tumor such as melanoma, head and neck, liver or kidney cancer.

The gene calls are TRBV7-6 and TRBJ1-3; maybe TRBD1 (5 bases). Trimming left V 5 bases short and J 0 bases short, with 17 bases between. The CDR3 sequence is 17 residues long. Germline-derived CDR1 and CDR2 are SGHVS and FNYEAQ. This CDR3 is CASSPQPQGNSGNTIYF. The CDR3 coding sequence is TGTGCCAGCAGCCCCCAACCCCAGGGAAACTCTGGAAACACCATATATTTT.

The rearrangement uses TRBV28 and TRBJ2-2, with D uncertain. V was pared by 3 bases and J by 1 base, with 6 bases between. The CDR3 loop spans 14 amino acids. Germline CDR1 reads MDHEN; CDR2 reads SYDVKM. Written as DNA, the CDR3 is TGTGCCAGCAGTTTTTACAGGAACACCGGGGAGCTGTTTTTT. It specifies CASSFYRNTGELFF.

The CDR3 nucleotides are TGTGCCAGCCGACAGGGGAGGTATAGTGAGCAGTTCTTC. Encoded protein: CASRQGRYSEQFF. This sequence joins TRBV6-5 and TRBJ2-1, with 8 positions matching TRBD1. The ends lost 8 bases at V and 9 bases at J; junction bases unmatched: 9. CDR1 MNHEY and CDR2 SVGAGI come from the germline V gene. The CDR3 is made up of 13 amino acids.

DNA for the CDR3: TGTGCCAGCAGTTTAGGGGAGGGGAGTCCCCATGGCTACACCTTC. Translated: CASSLGEGSPHGYTF. The J gene is TRBJ1-2, the V gene TRBV28; TRBD1 is a possible D gene (5 bases). V was shortened by 2 bases and J by 6 bases, with 16 bases between the two germline ends. The CDR3 contains 15 residues. Germline V gene data show CDR1 as MDHEN and CDR2 as SYDVKM.

CDR3 amino acids: CASSDKGTGYGSGANVLTF. The CDR3 DNA is TGTGCCAGCAGTGATAAGGGGACAGGTTATGGCTCTGGGGCCAACGTCCTGACTTTC. The chain joins TRBV2 to TRBJ2-6, with TRBD1 identical over 8 bases. The V gene end was trimmed by 3 bases and the J gene end by 0 bases; junction bases not matched to a gene: 10. Per the germline V gene, CDR1 is SNHLY and CDR2 is FYNNEI. This CDR3 region has 19 residues.

The chain uses TRBV27 and TRBJ2-3; 10 bases map to TRBD1. This CDR3 is built from 15 residues. Germline V CDR1 and CDR2: MNHEY, SMNVEV (reference sequence). V dropped 8 bases and J dropped 2; count of bases not matched to a gene: 7. CDR3 amino acids: CASGWTGGHTDTQYF. The CDR3 nucleotides are TGTGCCAGCGGTTGGACAGGGGGACACACAGATACGCAGTATTTT.

This chain uses TRBV6-5 with TRBJ2-7, with D possibly TRBD1 on 6 matching bases. The CDR3 extends over 15 amino acids. Trimming cost V 4 bases and J 4 bases, with 17 bases left between them. Germline V gene sequence: CDR1 MNHEY, CDR2 SVGAGI. CDR3 loop: CASSFSAGVSYEQYF. Here the CDR3 DNA reads TGTGCCAGCAGTTTCTCCGCAGGGGTATCGTACGAGCAGTACTTC.

This chain connects TRBV5-6 to TRBJ1-2; tentative D call: TRBD1 (5 bases). With 5 bases removed from V and 8 bases from J, the gap between germline ends came to 19 bases. The CDR3 has 14 residues. CDR1 and CDR2 from the germline V gene are SGHDT and YYEEEE. The CDR3 reads CASREFRGVRGYTF. CDR3 nucleotide sequence: TGTGCCAGCAGGGAATTTAGGGGAGTCCGAGGCTACACCTTC.

This clone was seen only once. This chain joins TRBV28 and TRBJ2-7, with 9 bases aligning to TRBD1. Trimming took 8 bases from V and 4 from J; bases not matched to a gene: 12. The CDR3 has 15 amino acids. Germline V gene sequence: CDR1 MDHEN, CDR2 SYDVKM. The CDR3 DNA follows: TGTGCCAGCGCCACACCGGGACAGGGAAGGTACGAGCAGTACTTC. As protein: CASATPGQGRYEQYF.

The chain joins TRBV5-8 to TRBJ2-5; the D gene is possibly TRBD1 (6 bases). V was cut by 3 bases and J by 3 bases, with 18 bases left in between. This CDR3 is built from 16 residues. Looked up from germline, CDR1 is SGHTS and CDR2 is YDEGEE. The CDR3 DNA follows: TGTGCCAGCAGCTACATATCCGGGACACCGGAAGAGACCCAGTACTTC. This gives the protein CASSYISGTPEETQYF.

V gene TRBV28 combines with J gene TRBJ2-6; perhaps TRBD1 as D (6 bases). Trimming shortened V by 4 bases and J by 0 bases, and 19 bases separated the two germline ends. CDR3 length equals 19 residues. Germline V gene sequence: CDR1 MDHEN, CDR2 SYDVKM. The CDR3 is CASSSLAGTISSGANVLTF. In DNA, the CDR3 is TGTGCCAGCAGTTCCCTTGCCGGGACAATTAGCTCTGGGGCCAACGTCCTGACTTTC.

The J gene is TRBJ2-3, the V gene TRBV5-6, with 12 bases aligning to TRBD2. The CDR3 length is 12 residues. Per the germline V gene, CDR1 is SGHDT and CDR2 is YYEEEE. The ends lost 5 bases at V and 8 bases at J; junction bases unmatched: 0. The CDR3 DNA reads as TGTGCCAGCAGGACTAGCGGGAGTACGCAGTATTTT. Translation gives CASRTSGSTQYF.

The rearrangement links TRBV6-6 to TRBJ2-2; 10 bases are shared with TRBD1. Germline trimming cut 6 bases from V and 5 bases from J; bases unmatched to any gene: 3. CDR1 and CDR2 (germline): MNHNY, SVGAGI (reference sequence). The length of the CDR3 is 14 residues. CDR3 amino acids: CASSGTGDTGELFF. For the CDR3, the DNA is TGTGCCAGCAGCGGGACAGGGGATACCGGGGAGCTGTTTTTT.

In its sample, this clone was seen a few times. The chain employs TRBV7-9 and TRBJ2-3; D is possibly TRBD2 (6 bases). The length of the CDR3 is 14 residues. V was shortened by 4 bases and J by 4 bases, with 12 bases between the two germline ends. Per the germline V gene, CDR1 is SEHNR and CDR2 is FQNEAQ (reference sequence). CDR3 sequence (DNA): TGTGCCAGCAGCTGGGGGGAAAGGGCAGATACGCAGTATTTT. Translation gives CASSWGERADTQYF. Supplemented by reference TRBV7-9 and TRBJ2-3, the full variable domain reads DTGVSQNPRHKITKRGQNVTFRCDPISEHNRLYWYRQTLGQGPEFLTYFQNEAQLEKSRLLSDRFSAERPKGSFSTLEIQRTEQGDSAMYLCASSWGERADTQYFGPGTRLTVL.

The chain has TRBV9 and TRBJ2-2; 7 bases align to TRBD2. V lost 6 bases and J lost 0; bases outside the gene matches: 2. Germline values: CDR1 SGDLS, CDR2 YYNGEE. CDR3 length: 14 residues. The CDR3 loop is CASNGGSNTGELFF. For the CDR3, the DNA is TGTGCCAGCAACGGGGGGTCGAACACCGGGGAGCTGTTTTTT.

The chain has TRBV7-8 and TRBJ2-1, with TRBD1 identical over 7 bases. Per germline, CDR1 SGHVS and CDR2 FQNEAQ. CDR3 size: 16 residues. Losses at the gene ends were 3 bases for V and 0 bases for J; bases not matched to a gene: 5. CDR3 residues: CASSLDRLSSYNEQFF. The DNA for the CDR3 is TGTGCCAGCAGCTTGGACAGGCTTAGCTCCTACAATGAGCAGTTCTTC. Full variable domain (rest looked up from reference TRBV7-8 and TRBJ2-1): GAGVSQSPRYKVAKRGQDVALRCDPISGHVSLFWYQQALGQGPEFLTYFQNEAQLDKSGLPSDRFFAERPEGSVSTLKIQRTQQEDSAVYLCASSLDRLSSYNEQFFGPGTRLTVL.

This rearrangement joins TRBV9 to TRBJ2-5, with TRBD2 matching over 7 bases. V was pared by 2 bases and J by 4 bases, with 8 bases of the junction left unmatched. CDR1 SGDLS and CDR2 YYNGEE come from the germline V gene. The CDR3 has 15 residues. The CDR3 nucleotides are TGTGCCAGCAGCGTGAGGTCGACGGGGGGAGAGACCCAGTACTTC. The encoded protein is CASSVRSTGGETQYF.

The V call is TRBV29-1, the J call TRBJ2-1; weak D call: TRBD2 (7 bases). The CDR3 consists of 16 residues. Germline V gene data show CDR1 as SQVTM and CDR2 as ANQGSEA. Trimming cost V 4 bases and J 7 bases, with 23 bases left between them. Here the CDR3 reads CSVVWGGWGAQNEQFF. DNA of the CDR3: TGCAGCGTTGTGTGGGGGGGCTGGGGCGCCCAGAATGAGCAGTTCTTC.

The rearrangement uses TRBV7-9 and TRBJ1-1, with 7 bases aligning to TRBD1. The CDR3 totals 14 residues. V shed 1 base and J 7 bases; nucleotides not matched to a gene: 6. Germline values: CDR1 SEHNR, CDR2 FQNEAQ (reference sequence). DNA of the CDR3: TGTGCCAGCAGCTTAGGTCAGGGGGAACTTGAAGCTTTCTTT. Its protein product is CASSLGQGELEAFF.

The V and J genes are TRBV27 and TRBJ2-1; possibly TRBD2 for D (5 bases). This CDR3 is built from 14 residues. The ends were cut back, 7 bases at V and 0 bases at J, with 10 bases in the middle. Germline CDR1 reads MNHEY; CDR2 reads SMNVEV (reference sequence). The CDR3 bases are TGTGCCAGCACCACGGGAAGCTCCTACAATGAGCAGTTCTTC. It codes for CASTTGSSYNEQFF.

This chain uses TRBV7-8 with TRBJ2-7; D is unresolved. The V gene's germline CDR1 is SGHVS and CDR2 FQNEAQ. This CDR3 has 12 amino acids. V lost 3 bases and J 3 bases, leaving 6 bases between the germline ends. The CDR3 region is CASSFLFYEQYF. In DNA, the CDR3 is TGTGCCAGCAGCTTCCTATTCTACGAGCAGTACTTC.

This clone was found once. This sample also contains other DNA sequences that code for the same CDR3. CDR3 residues: CASSLQGAGTEAFF. The CDR3 nucleotides are TGTGCCAGCAGTCTACAGGGGGCTGGCACTGAAGCTTTCTTT. V usage is TRBV6-5 and J usage is TRBJ1-1; 9 nucleotides agree with TRBD1. From germline, CDR1 is MNHEY and CDR2 SVGAGI. The CDR3 extends over 14 amino acids. V was clipped by 5 bases and J by 4 bases; unmatched bases: 5.

This chain uses TRBV7-2 with TRBJ2-7; D is undetermined. The CDR3 loop spans 15 amino acids. The ends were cut back, 1 base at V and 0 bases at J, with 10 bases in the middle. CDR1 is SGHTA and CDR2 is FQGNSA in the germline V gene. The CDR3 DNA is TGTGCCAGCAGCTTAGGGGTAGGTAGCTCCTACGAGCAGTACTTC. Protein product: CASSLGVGSSYEQYF.

J is TRBJ1-1 and V is TRBV5-4; D gene ambiguous. The CDR3 is made up of 11 amino acids. The V gene's germline CDR1 is SGHNT and CDR2 YYREEE (reference sequence). Trimming stripped 10 bases from V and 5 bases from J, with 12 bases between. CDR3 sequence: CAHQWGTEAFF. The CDR3 DNA is TGTGCCCATCAATGGGGAACTGAAGCTTTCTTT. Combining the CDR3 with reference TRBV5-4 and TRBJ1-1 gives the whole variable domain ETGVTQSPTHLIKTRGQQVTLRCSSQSGHNTVSWYQQALGQGPQFIFQYYREEENGRGNFPPRFSGLQFPNYSSELNVNALELDDSALYLCAHQWGTEAFFGQGTRLTVV.

Here the CDR3 reads CASSFRSDGVELFF. In DNA form, the CDR3 reads TGTGCCAGCAGTTTTAGAAGCGATGGTGTGGAGCTGTTTTTT. This chain connects TRBV27 to TRBJ2-2; unclear D gene. Trimming left V 3 bases short and J 10 bases short, with 15 bases between. Germline V gene sequence: CDR1 MNHEY, CDR2 SMNVEV (reference sequence). This CDR3 region has 14 residues.

The rearrangement links TRBV9 to TRBJ1-2; no reliable D call. V shed 0 bases and J shed 6 bases, with 18 bases lying between them. In germline, CDR1 is SGDLS, CDR2 YYNGEE. CDR3 length: 16 amino acids. CDR3 DNA: TGTGCCAGCAGCGTAGGATACTCGGAGGGCGTCAATGGCTACACCTTC. Amino acid sequence: CASSVGYSEGVNGYTF.

The V call is TRBV7-6, the J call TRBJ2-1; D is possibly TRBD2 (6 bases). From germline, CDR1 is SGHVS and CDR2 FNYEAQ. V lost 5 bases and J 6 bases, leaving 11 bases between the germline ends. The CDR3 spans 13 residues. The CDR3 here is CASSAGDFNEQFF. CDR3 sequence (DNA): TGTGCCAGCAGCGCCGGGGACTTCAATGAGCAGTTCTTC.